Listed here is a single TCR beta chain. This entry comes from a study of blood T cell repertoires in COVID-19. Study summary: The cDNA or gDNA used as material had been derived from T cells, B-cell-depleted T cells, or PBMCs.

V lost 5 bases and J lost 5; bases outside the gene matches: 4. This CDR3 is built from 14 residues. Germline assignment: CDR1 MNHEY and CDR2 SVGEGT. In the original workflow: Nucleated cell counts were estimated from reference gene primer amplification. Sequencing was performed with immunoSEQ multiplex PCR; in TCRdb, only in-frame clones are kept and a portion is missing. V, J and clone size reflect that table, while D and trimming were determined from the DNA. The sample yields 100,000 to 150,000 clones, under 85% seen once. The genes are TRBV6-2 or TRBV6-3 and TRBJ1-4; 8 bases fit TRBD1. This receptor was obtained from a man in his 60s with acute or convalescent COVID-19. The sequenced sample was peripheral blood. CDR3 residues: CASSTRQGNEKLFF. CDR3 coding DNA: TGTGCCAGCAGTACCCGACAGGGGAATGAAAAACTGTTTTTT.